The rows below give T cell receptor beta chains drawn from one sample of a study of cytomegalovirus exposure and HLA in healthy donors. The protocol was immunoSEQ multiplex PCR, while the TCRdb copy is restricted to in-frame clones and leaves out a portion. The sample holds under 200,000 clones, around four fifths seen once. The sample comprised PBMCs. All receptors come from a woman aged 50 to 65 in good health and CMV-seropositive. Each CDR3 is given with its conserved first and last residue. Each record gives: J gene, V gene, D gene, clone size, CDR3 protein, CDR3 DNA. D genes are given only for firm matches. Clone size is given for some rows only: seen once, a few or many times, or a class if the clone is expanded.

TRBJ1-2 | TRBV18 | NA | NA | CASSTSPQIPNYGYTF | TGTGCCAGCTCCACGAGTCCACAGATACCTAACTATGGCTACACCTTC
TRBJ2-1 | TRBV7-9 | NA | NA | CASSFPGDDEQFF | TGTGCCAGCAGCTTCCCGGGGGACGATGAGCAGTTCTTC
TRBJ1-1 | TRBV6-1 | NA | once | CASSLRRVNTEAFF | TGTGCCAGCAGTTTACGCCGGGTGAACACTGAAGCTTTCTTT
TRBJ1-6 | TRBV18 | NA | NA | CASSPPMTANSPLHF | TGTGCCAGCTCACCTCCGATGACAGCCAATTCACCCCTCCACTTT
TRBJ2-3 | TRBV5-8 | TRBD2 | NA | CASSLGTSGGPDTQYF | TGTGCCAGCAGCTTGGGGACTAGCGGGGGACCAGATACGCAGTATTTT
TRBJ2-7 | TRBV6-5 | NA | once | CASSQLGSSSYEQYF | TGTGCCAGCAGCCAATTGGGGAGCAGCTCCTACGAGCAGTACTTC
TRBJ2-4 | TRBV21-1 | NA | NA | CASSNELGPTKNIQYF | TGTGCCAGCAGCAATGAACTGGGCCCTACTAAAAACATTCAGTACTTC
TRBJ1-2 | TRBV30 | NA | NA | CAWSGGSGYGYTF | TGTGCCTGGAGCGGTGGATCGGGCTATGGCTACACCTTC
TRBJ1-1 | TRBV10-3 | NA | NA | CAISESNSGTEAFF | TGTGCCATCAGTGAGTCGAACAGCGGGACTGAAGCTTTCTTT
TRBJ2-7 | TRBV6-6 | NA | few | CASSPVSGVYEQYF | TGTGCCAGCAGCCCCGTTTCGGGGGTCTACGAGCAGTACTTC
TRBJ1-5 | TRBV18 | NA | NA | CASSQSGSNQPQHF | TGTGCCAGCTCACAATCAGGGAGCAATCAGCCCCAGCATTTT
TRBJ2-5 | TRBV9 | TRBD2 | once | CASSEGLAGGQETQYF | TGTGCCAGCAGCGAAGGGCTAGCGGGGGGCCAAGAGACCCAGTACTTC
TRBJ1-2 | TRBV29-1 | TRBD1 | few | CSVFDRAGYGYTF | TGCAGCGTCTTCGACAGGGCGGGGTATGGCTACACCTTC
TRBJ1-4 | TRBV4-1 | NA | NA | CASSSQTGTNEKLFF | TGCGCCAGCAGCTCTCAGACAGGTACTAATGAAAAACTGTTTTTT
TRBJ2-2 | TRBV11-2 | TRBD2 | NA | CASSPKGLAGGELFF | TGTGCCAGCAGCCCCAAAGGACTAGCGGGCGGGGAGCTGTTTTTT
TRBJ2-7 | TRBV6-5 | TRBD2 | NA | CASSYSLAGGVYEQYF | TGTGCCAGCAGTTACTCATTAGCGGGGGGGGTCTACGAGCAGTACTTC
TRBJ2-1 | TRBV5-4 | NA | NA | CASSLALGRGGNEQFF | TGTGCCAGCAGCTTGGCCTTGGGGCGAGGGGGCAATGAGCAGTTCTTC